This T cell receptor beta chain was sequenced for a study of blood T cell repertoires in COVID-19. Overall study context: T cells, B-cell-depleted T cells, or PBMCs provided the cDNA or gDNA that served as material.

The CDR3 is 16 residues long. Per germline, CDR1 KGHDR and CDR2 SFDVKD. V was clipped by 5 bases and J by 2 bases; unmatched bases: 8. The method was immunoSEQ multiplex PCR; TCRdb's version includes in-frame clones alone and lacks a portion of them. This sample has about 9,900 clones, with roughly three quarters found just once. This receptor was taken from a man between 60 and 75 years old with active COVID-19. The V gene is TRBV24-1, the J gene TRBJ2-3, with 8 nucleotides matching TRBD1. The source material was peripheral blood. The CDR3 region is CATSAFGQGYTDTQYF. In DNA, the CDR3 is TGTGCCACCAGTGCCTTCGGACAGGGTTACACAGATACGCAGTATTTT.